Listed below are T cell receptor beta chains from one sample, sequenced in a study of blood T cell repertoires in COVID-19. Clones were read by immunoSEQ multiplex PCR, and TCRdb kept only the in-frame ones, dropping some. The sample has under 200,000 clones; roughly nine tenths are singletons. Sequences were obtained from peripheral blood. These receptors were taken from a man aged 60 to 75 with active or convalescent COVID-19. The CDR3 runs from the conserved cysteine through the conserved F or W. Each record gives: D gene, V gene, CDR3 protein. D genes are given only for firm matches.

D: .
V: TRBV5-5
CDR3: CASSRTGMNTEAFF

D: .
V: TRBV19
CDR3: CASSIQVDYGYTF

D: .
V: TRBV12-3/TRBV12-4
CDR3: CASSPPEVWGYTF

D: .
V: TRBV2
CDR3: CSQRGGGQDTQYF

D: TRBD1
V: TRBV10-3
CDR3: CANRRDSGKTNYGYTF

D: TRBD1
V: TRBV10-3
CDR3: CAISTTGGTGVTGELFF

D: TRBD1
V: TRBV5-3
CDR3: CARSGPRRDRVQPQHF

D: .
V: TRBV27
CDR3: CASTKDTPQYNSPLHF

D: TRBD1
V: TRBV7-9
CDR3: CASSQDRGKYGYTF

D: .
V: TRBV6-5
CDR3: CASSRGQNHEQYF

D: TRBD1
V: TRBV5-1
CDR3: CASSLGTGNGYTF

D: TRBD2
V: TRBV2
CDR3: CASSELAGGLETQYF

D: TRBD1
V: TRBV18
CDR3: CASSPGEGGADTQYF

D: TRBD1
V: TRBV7-3
CDR3: CASSPTAQDRGGSEQFF

D: TRBD1
V: TRBV27
CDR3: CASSNRGPPHEQYF

D: TRBD2
V: TRBV4-2
CDR3: CASSQGGGRGEQFF

D: TRBD1
V: TRBV11-2
CDR3: CASSRDRAPGNTIYF

D: TRBD1
V: TRBV6-5
CDR3: CASRGQGATNEKLFF

D: .
V: TRBV6-5
CDR3: CASSRRGPSGNTIYF

D: .
V: TRBV10-1
CDR3: CASRGGADTQYF

D: TRBD1
V: TRBV9
CDR3: CASSGQGVGYGYTF

D: TRBD1
V: TRBV15
CDR3: CATSRGTGGFTDTQYF

D: TRBD2
V: TRBV2
CDR3: CASSDTAGGTYNEQFF

D: .
V: TRBV7-9
CDR3: CASTPLTGNTIYF

D: .
V: TRBV9
CDR3: CASSVAIRGTSTDTQYF

D: TRBD2
V: TRBV19
CDR3: CASSSASGGLNEQFF

D: .
V: TRBV12-3/TRBV12-4
CDR3: CASSSDRNTEAFF

D: TRBD1
V: TRBV5-6
CDR3: CASSLAGTGTYNEQFF

D: .
V: TRBV23-1
CDR3: CASSRWGAGNTIYF

D: .
V: TRBV12-5
CDR3: CASGLVLGDTGELFF

D: TRBD2
V: TRBV27
CDR3: CASSSNRGSGVTYEQYF

D: .
V: TRBV2
CDR3: CASSEDGGGYGYTF

D: .
V: TRBV2
CDR3: CASSYIGRGSGANEKLFF

D: .
V: TRBV6-5
CDR3: CASSSQARGELFF

D: .
V: TRBV3-1/TRBV3-2
CDR3: CASSQAGNSPLHF

D: .
V: TRBV2
CDR3: CASSSLPETQYF

D: TRBD1
V: TRBV2
CDR3: CASRGRTGHYGYTF

D: TRBD1
V: TRBV4-2
CDR3: CASSLPGQDYGYTF

D: .
V: TRBV20-1
CDR3: CSGQDQETQYF

D: .
V: TRBV11-3
CDR3: CASSTGNPHEQYF

D: .
V: TRBV7-2
CDR3: CASSLAVAGYGYTF

D: TRBD1
V: TRBV9
CDR3: CASSATGMNTGELFF

D: TRBD1
V: TRBV2
CDR3: CASNLDRNTGELFF

D: .
V: TRBV2
CDR3: CASGLQNIQYF

D: .
V: TRBV18
CDR3: CASSLYNYRDKGPYEQYF

D: .
V: TRBV27
CDR3: CASSFGQSSYEQYF

D: .
V: TRBV7-8
CDR3: CASTTQGRGTGELFF

D: .
V: TRBV3-1/TRBV3-2
CDR3: CASRGTGSTYEQYF